Below are 5 T cell receptor beta chains sequenced from a single sample in a study of blood T cell repertoires in COVID-19. TCRdb's copy holds only in-frame clones and misses some; the assay was immunoSEQ multiplex PCR. Here the sample spans 310,000 or so clones, about four fifths being singletons. The material sequenced was peripheral blood. The receptors were sampled from a woman between 45 and 65 years old with acute or convalescent COVID-19.

The chain employs TRBV4-1 and TRBJ2-3; 9 bases are shared with TRBD1. There are 16 residues in the CDR3. Germline loops: CDR1 MGHRA, CDR2 YSYEKL. Unmatched junction bases numbered 4, after V lost 1 base and J lost 2 bases. CDR3 residues: CASSQGDRVFTDTQYF. CDR3 nucleotide sequence: TGCGCCAGCAGCCAAGGGGACAGGGTCTTCACAGATACGCAGTATTTT.

The chain joins TRBV30 to TRBJ2-7; 7 positions agree with TRBD1. This CDR3 is built from 13 residues. Germline V CDR1 and CDR2: GTSNPN, SVGIG (reference sequence). The V gene end was trimmed by 5 bases and the J gene end by 3 bases; junction bases not matched to a gene: 7. The CDR3 reads CAWLGQPLYEQYF. Here the CDR3 DNA reads TGTGCCTGGTTGGGACAGCCGCTCTACGAGCAGTACTTC.

This clone occurred once. V gene TRBV18 combines with J gene TRBJ1-1, with TRBD1 matching 8 bases. CDR1 is KGHSH and CDR2 is LQKENI in the germline V gene. The J segment lost 2 bases and the V segment lost 3 bases, leaving 5 bases of the junction unmatched. The CDR3 has 15 residues. The DNA of the CDR3 is TGTGCCAGCTCACCTTTGGGACAGGCCAACACTGAAGCTTTCTTT. This encodes CASSPLGQANTEAFF. The variable domain in full, with the rest retrieved from reference TRBV18 and TRBJ1-1, is NAGVMQNPRHLVRRRGQEARLRCSPMKGHSHVYWYRQLPEEGLKFMVYLQKENIIDESGMPKERFSAEFPKEGPSILRIQQVVRGDSAAYFCASSPLGQANTEAFFGQGTRLTVV.

V and J are TRBV11-2 and TRBJ1-1, with TRBD1 matching 9 bases. The V gene's germline CDR1 is SGHAT and CDR2 FQNNGV. The CDR3 has 15 amino acids. J gave up 5 bases and V 3 bases, and 7 bases lay outside the gene matches. The CDR3 spells CASSFRTGAITEAFF. DNA of the CDR3: TGTGCCAGCAGCTTTAGGACAGGGGCCATAACTGAAGCTTTCTTT.

The rearrangement uses TRBV10-3 and TRBJ2-6; possible D gene TRBD2, 6 bases. Looked up from germline, CDR1 is ENHRY and CDR2 is SYGVKD. The CDR3 is 16 amino acids. V was trimmed by 8 bases and J by 0 bases, leaving 14 bases between them. In nucleotides, the CDR3 is TGTGCCATCGGAGGCAAGGGAGGCTCTGGGGCCAACGTCCTGACTTTC. Its protein product is CAIGGKGGSGANVLTF.